This TCR beta chain was sequenced in a study of T cells in Graves' hyperthyroidism and ophthalmopathy. Template material for amplifying TCR beta CDR3 regions consisted of RNA transcripts. HTBI primers were used for first-round RT-PCR of the TCR CDR3. TCRdb re-called the multiplex PCR reads through MiXCR, storing one row per CDR3 protein. The table records about 840,000 distinct CDR3 sequences, over 35% of them present only once. The CDR3 extends over 16 amino acids. CDR1 and CDR2 from the germline V gene are SNHLY and FYNNEI. V was pared by 0 bases and J by 6 bases, with 15 bases between. What was sequenced was blood. The receptor comes from a man aged 18 to 30 with Graves' hyperthyroidism. The genes are TRBV2 and TRBJ1-5; the D gene is possibly TRBD1 (5 bases). This CDR3 reads CASSEARAGTGQPQHF. The CDR3 bases are TGTGCCAGCAGTGAAGCGCGGGCAGGGACGGGTCAGCCCCAGCATTTT.